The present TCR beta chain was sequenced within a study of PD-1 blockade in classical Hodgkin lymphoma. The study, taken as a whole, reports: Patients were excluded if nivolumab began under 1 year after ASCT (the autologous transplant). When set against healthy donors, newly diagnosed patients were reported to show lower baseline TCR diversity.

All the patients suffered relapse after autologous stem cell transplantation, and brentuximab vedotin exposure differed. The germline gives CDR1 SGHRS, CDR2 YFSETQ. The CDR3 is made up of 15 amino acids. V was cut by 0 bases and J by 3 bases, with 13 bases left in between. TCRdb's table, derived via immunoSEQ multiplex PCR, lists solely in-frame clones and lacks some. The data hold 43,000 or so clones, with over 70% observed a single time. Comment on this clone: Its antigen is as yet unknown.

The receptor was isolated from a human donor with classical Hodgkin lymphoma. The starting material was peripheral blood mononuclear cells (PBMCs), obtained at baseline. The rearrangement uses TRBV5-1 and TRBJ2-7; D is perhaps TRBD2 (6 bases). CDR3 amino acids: CASSLADGSLYEQYF. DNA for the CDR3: TGCGCCAGCAGCTTGGCCGACGGGAGTCTCTACGAGCAGTACTTC.